This T cell receptor beta chain is drawn from a study of control samples from healthy donors and cancer patients. V lost 4 bases to trimming and J lost 8 bases, with 27 bases between them. Germline CDR1 reads MDHEN; CDR2 reads SYDVKM. The CDR3 spans 19 residues. Only in-frame clones appear in the TCRdb table, and some are missing; sequencing was by immunoSEQ multiplex PCR. The sample shows roughly 88,000 clones, 80% to 95% of them seen only once. The chain links TRBV28 to TRBJ1-6; D uncertain. Sample: blood. This TCR derives from a woman younger than 45 in good health. The chain's CDR3 is CASSWVAKGASVSHSPLHF. CDR3 nucleotides: TGTGCCAGCAGTTGGGTGGCCAAGGGAGCCTCCGTTTCTCATTCACCCCTCCACTTT.